These 22 T cell receptor beta chains came from one sample sequenced in a study of blood T cell repertoires in COVID-19 (dated by TCRdb to 2018 to 2021). The protocol used for the library was the immunoSEQ multiplex PCR assay. This immuneACCESS table, as held by TCRdb, lists in-frame sequences with V and J called but not all clones. Of the missing ones, under half trace to an unresolved V gene in checked studies; the others have no known cause. The sample table lists roughly 200,000 clones, about 80% of them with a count of one. Clones ranked in the top ten supply approximately 4.7% of the sample. Sequenced sample: peripheral blood. The receptors originated from a man aged 50 or older with active or convalescent COVID-19.

The chain joins TRBV30 to TRBJ1-2; the D gene is possibly TRBD1 (6 bases). The CDR3 covers 13 residues. Germline V gene data show CDR1 as GTSNPN and CDR2 as SVGIG (reference sequence). Trimming stripped 3 bases from V and 4 bases from J, with 12 bases between. CDR3 loop: CAWSRTVAYGYTF. CDR3 nucleotides: TGTGCCTGGAGCCGGACAGTGGCCTATGGCTACACCTTC.

This clone was counted once. The rearrangement joins TRBV27 to TRBJ2-5; 7 bases align to TRBD1. V lost 6 bases to trimming and J lost 7 bases; unmatched junction nucleotides: 14. Per germline, CDR1 MNHEY and CDR2 SMNVEV (reference sequence). CDR3 length: 15 amino acids. The CDR3 is CASSPSQGPSGTQYF. In nucleotides, the CDR3 is TGTGCCAGCAGCCCATCACAGGGGCCCTCCGGGACCCAGTACTTC.

The chain uses TRBV2 and TRBJ2-3; TRBD2 matches 7 bases. This CDR3 has 16 amino acids. V gave up 2 bases and J gave up 4 bases; unmatched junction bases: 9. CDR1 SNHLY and CDR2 FYNNEI come from the germline V gene. The CDR3 loop reads CASSERRVGLPDTQYF. The CDR3 region has the DNA TGTGCCAGCAGTGAACGGAGGGTGGGACTACCAGATACGCAGTATTTT.

The chain joins TRBV19 to TRBJ1-2; TRBD1 matches at 8 bases. The germline CDR1 and CDR2 sequences are LNHDA and SQIVND (reference sequence). Unmatched junction bases numbered 4, after V lost 6 bases and J lost 1 base. CDR3 length equals 14 residues. The CDR3 spells CASRGRGRNYGYTF. CDR3 bases: TGTGCCAGTAGGGGCAGGGGGCGTAACTATGGCTACACCTTC.

Only one count was recorded for this clone. The CDR3 here is CSVEPHEGWGTDTQYF. The CDR3 coding sequence is TGCAGCGTTGAACCCCACGAGGGCTGGGGCACAGATACGCAGTATTTT. The rearrangement uses TRBV29-1 and TRBJ2-3, with D possibly matching TRBD2 (5 bases). The CDR3 sequence is 16 residues long. CDR1 and CDR2 from the germline V gene are SQVTM and ANQGSEA. Between the trimmed V and J ends, which lost 2 bases and 1 base, there was a span of 16 bases.

The chain carries TRBV4-3 and TRBJ1-3, with D unclear. CDR3 length: 16 residues. Germline CDR1 reads LGHNA; CDR2 reads YSLEER. Trimming removed 0 bases from V and 0 bases from J, with 9 bases in between. The CDR3 sequence is CASSQDQYSSGNTIYF. CDR3 sequence (DNA): TGCGCCAGCAGCCAAGATCAGTACAGCTCTGGAAACACCATATATTTT.

The chain couples TRBV6-6 to TRBJ1-5, with 9 bases matching TRBD1. The germline V gene encodes CDR1 MNHNY and CDR2 SVGAGI (reference sequence). Trimming cost V 2 bases and J 6 bases; bases outside gene matches: 8. The CDR3 loop spans 16 amino acids. The CDR3 DNA reads as TGTGCCAGCAGTTACGTGGTGGGACAGGGTGGTCAGCCCCAGCATTTT. It is translated as CASSYVVGQGGQPQHF.

This clone is a singleton in its sample. CDR3 nucleotide sequence: TGCGCCAGCAGCTTGGGACAGAACAATCAGCCCCAGCATTTT. Amino acid sequence: CASSLGQNNQPQHF. V gene TRBV5-1 combines with J gene TRBJ1-5; weak D call: TRBD1 (5 bases). The CDR3 extends over 14 amino acids. CDR1 and CDR2 (germline): SGHRS, YFSETQ. The V end was cut by 0 bases, the J end by 3 bases, with 7 bases between.

The chain links TRBV6-5 to TRBJ2-3; 9 bases match TRBD2. The V gene end was trimmed by 5 bases and the J gene end by 5 bases; junction bases not matched to a gene: 5. The CDR3 sequence is 14 residues long. Looked up from germline, CDR1 is MNHEY and CDR2 is SVGAGI. The CDR3 DNA reads as TGTGCCAGCAGTCGCGGGGGGGCAGGAGATACGCAGTATTTT. Its translation: CASSRGGAGDTQYF.

The V call is TRBV7-9, the J call TRBJ1-1; no clear D gene. The CDR3 contains 15 residues. Germline lookup yields CDR1 SEHNR and CDR2 FQNEAQ (reference sequence). The germline V and J ends were trimmed by 6 bases and 4 bases, with 18 bases remaining between them. The CDR3 DNA reads TGTGCCAGCAGAGCGGTGGCGGCGGGTACCACTGAAGCTTTCTTT. Protein: CASRAVAAGTTEAFF.

The chain uses TRBV6-2 or TRBV6-3 and TRBJ2-1; 9 bases are a match to TRBD2. The length of the CDR3 is 16 residues. V was pared by 6 bases and J by 7 bases, with 13 bases of the junction left unmatched. Germline-derived CDR1 and CDR2 are MNHEY and SVGEGT. CDR3 DNA sequence: TGTGCCAGCAGATACATTAGCGGGGGCTTAAGGAATGAGCAGTTCTTC. Its translation is CASRYISGGLRNEQFF.

The CDR3 is CASSTRTLLNYGYTF. The DNA of the CDR3 is TGTGCCAGCAGTACCCGGACACTCCTAAACTATGGCTACACCTTC. The genes are TRBV28 and TRBJ1-2; D perhaps matches TRBD1 (5 bases). This CDR3 contains 15 residues. Looked up from germline, CDR1 is MDHEN and CDR2 is SYDVKM. V was cut by 5 bases and J by 2 bases, with 15 bases left in between.

V is TRBV6-5 and J is TRBJ2-7; 9 nucleotides align to TRBD1. After removal of 4 bases from V and 5 bases from J, the junction contained 6 bases not matched to a gene. The CDR3 is 14 residues long. Per germline, CDR1 MNHEY and CDR2 SVGAGI. The CDR3 here is CASSSPGQGNEQYF. In DNA form, the CDR3 reads TGTGCCAGCAGTTCGCCGGGACAGGGCAACGAGCAGTACTTC.

V gene TRBV5-1 combines with J gene TRBJ2-3; weak D call: TRBD1 (6 bases). The germline V and J ends were trimmed by 2 bases and 2 bases, with 12 bases remaining between them. Germline lookup yields CDR1 SGHRS and CDR2 YFSETQ. The CDR3 has 15 amino acids. CDR3 sequence (DNA): TGCGCCAGCAGCTTAGGCAGGGGACACACAGATACGCAGTATTTT. This sequence encodes CASSLGRGHTDTQYF. Looking up the rest from reference TRBV5-1 and TRBJ2-3 gives the full variable domain: KAGVTQTPRYLIKTRGQQVTLSCSPISGHRSVSWYQQTPGQGLQFLFEYFSETQRNKGNFPGRFSGRQFSNSRSEMNVSTLELGDSALYLCASSLGRGHTDTQYFGPGTRLTVL.

The rearrangement links TRBV5-6 to TRBJ1-1, with a weak D call TRBD1 (6 bases). The CDR3 loop spans 15 amino acids. In germline, CDR1 is SGHDT, CDR2 YYEEEE. The ends were cut back, 2 bases at V and 0 bases at J, with 11 bases in the middle. CDR3: CASSFGGELNTEAFF. CDR3 nucleotides: TGTGCCAGCAGCTTTGGGGGCGAGCTGAACACTGAAGCTTTCTTT.

The genes are TRBV25-1 and TRBJ1-6, with a possible D match to TRBD1 (5 bases). Germline loops: CDR1 MGHDK, CDR2 SYGVNS. V was pared by 2 bases and J by 9 bases, with 14 bases between. This CDR3 is built from 15 residues. CDR3 sequence (DNA): TGTGCCAGCAGTGAAAAGACAGACCTCGGTTCACCCCTCCACTTT. It codes for CASSEKTDLGSPLHF.

The V and J genes are TRBV9 and TRBJ2-7; 8 bases align to TRBD2. Germline V lookup: CDR1 SGDLS, CDR2 YYNGEE. V lost 3 bases and J lost 5; bases outside the gene matches: 7. The length of the CDR3 is 14 residues. The CDR3 here is CASSAGGVSHEQYF. CDR3 coding DNA: TGTGCCAGCAGCGCGGGGGGGGTATCCCACGAGCAGTACTTC.

This clone appeared once. The rearrangement uses TRBV4-2 and TRBJ2-1; maybe TRBD2 (6 bases). V dropped 6 bases and J dropped 5 bases, with 17 bases sitting between them. There are 15 residues in the CDR3. Germline V CDR1 and CDR2: LGHNA, YNFKEQ. In DNA, the CDR3 is TGTGCCAGCAGGCTTTATTGGCGCGGGAACAATGAGCAGTTCTTC. This gives the protein CASRLYWRGNNEQFF.

The V and J genes are TRBV5-1 and TRBJ1-4; D is ambiguous. Trimming removed 7 bases from V and 8 bases from J, with 15 bases in between. Germline V gene data show CDR1 as SGHRS and CDR2 as YFSETQ. This CDR3 comprises 13 residues. CDR3 DNA sequence: TGCGCCAGCCAGCGGGTTCTGGGAGAAAAACTGTTTTTT. It codes for CASQRVLGEKLFF.

V gene TRBV19 combines with J gene TRBJ1-1; 8 nucleotides match TRBD1. Germline trimming cut 7 bases from V and 5 bases from J; bases unmatched to any gene: 18. The CDR3 extends over 17 amino acids. Germline values: CDR1 LNHDA, CDR2 SQIVND (reference sequence). CDR3 amino acids: CASNHNRGRSLLTEAFF. The CDR3, as DNA: TGTGCCAGTAACCATAACAGGGGGAGAAGTCTCTTGACTGAAGCTTTCTTT. Based on the CDR3 plus reference TRBV19 and TRBJ1-1, the full variable domain is DGGITQSPKYLFRKEGQNVTLSCEQNLNHDAMYWYRQDPGQGLRLIYYSQIVNDFQKGDIAEGYSVSREKKESFPLTVTSAQKNPTAFYLCASNHNRGRSLLTEAFFGQGTRLTVV.

This clone has only a few counts. This sequence joins TRBV20-1 and TRBJ1-6; TRBD1 might be the D (6 bases). Germline CDR1 reads DFQATT; CDR2 reads SNEGSKA (reference sequence). The CDR3 has 15 amino acids. V lost 3 bases, J lost 6 bases, and 15 bases lay in between. The CDR3 nucleotides are TGCAGTGCTAGTAGTAGGACAGCGCTTAATTCACCCCTCCACTTT. As protein: CSASSRTALNSPLHF.

V is TRBV4-3 and J is TRBJ1-2, with D perhaps matching TRBD1 (6 bases). Germline lookup yields CDR1 LGHNA and CDR2 YSLEER. The CDR3 extends over 17 amino acids. V lost 0 bases and J 2 bases, leaving 16 bases between the germline ends. CDR3 coding DNA: TGCGCCAGCAGCCAAGAAATGGGAGGGGGATACAACTATGGCTACACCTTC. Protein sequence: CASSQEMGGGYNYGYTF.